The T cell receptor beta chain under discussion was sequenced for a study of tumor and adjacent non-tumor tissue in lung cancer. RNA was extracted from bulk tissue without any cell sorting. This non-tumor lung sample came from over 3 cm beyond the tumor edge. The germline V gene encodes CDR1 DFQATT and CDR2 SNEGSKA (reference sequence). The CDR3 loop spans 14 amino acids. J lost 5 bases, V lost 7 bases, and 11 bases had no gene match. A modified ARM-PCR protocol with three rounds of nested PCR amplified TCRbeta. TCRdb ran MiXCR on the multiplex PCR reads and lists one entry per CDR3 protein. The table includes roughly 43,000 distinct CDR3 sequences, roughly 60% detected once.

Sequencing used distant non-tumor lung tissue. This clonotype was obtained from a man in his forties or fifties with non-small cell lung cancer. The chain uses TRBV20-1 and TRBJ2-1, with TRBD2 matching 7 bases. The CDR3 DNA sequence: TGCAGTGTCCCCCGGGCTAGCGGTCACAATGAGCAGTTCTTC. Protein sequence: CSVPRASGHNEQFF.